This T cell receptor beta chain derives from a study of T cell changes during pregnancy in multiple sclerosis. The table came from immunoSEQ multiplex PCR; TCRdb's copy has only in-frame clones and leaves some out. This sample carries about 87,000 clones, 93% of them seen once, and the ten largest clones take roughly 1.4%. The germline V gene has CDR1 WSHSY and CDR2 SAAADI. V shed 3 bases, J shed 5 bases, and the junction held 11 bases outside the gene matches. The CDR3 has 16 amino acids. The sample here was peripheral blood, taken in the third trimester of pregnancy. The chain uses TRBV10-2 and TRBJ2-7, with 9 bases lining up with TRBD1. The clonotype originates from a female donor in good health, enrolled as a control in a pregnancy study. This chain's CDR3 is CASSDPLGQGLHEQYF. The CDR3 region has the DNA TGCGCCAGCAGTGACCCCTTGGGACAGGGACTACACGAGCAGTACTTC.